The entry below describes one T cell receptor beta chain. This clone's antigen is unknown. A junction boundary mismatches the germline segment, possibly from a read error. These data belong to a study of control samples from healthy donors and cancer patients (dated by TCRdb to about 2020). The receptor library was made with the immunoSEQ multiplex PCR assay. TCRdb carries this immuneACCESS record with in-frame sequences only. Its versions omit some clonotypes, under half of them owing to an unresolved V gene in the studies checked, with the rest unexplained. This sample is represented by some 49,000 clones; 65% to 90% of them were singletons. 2.8% of the sample belongs to the ten largest clones. Sequences SGHVS (CDR1) and FNYEAQ (CDR2) are obtained from the germline V gene. The CDR3 runs 17 amino acids, cysteine and phenylalanine included. The entry retains the CDR3 DNA only, 51 bases that are in frame from base 1.

The sequence links TRBV7-6 to TRBJ2-2; a stretch of 9 junction bases matches TRBD1. Sequencing was carried out using PBMCs. The TCR was taken from a woman in her forties or fifties with lung cancer. The CDR3 reads as follows: CASSIAGTGTNSGELFF. The DNA is TGTGCCAGCAGCATAGCCGGGACAGGGACGAACTCCGGGGAGCTGTTTTTT.